This entry features one T cell receptor beta chain sequence. The antigen remains undetermined. The sample is drawn from a study of T cell responses to AZD1222 COVID-19 vaccine. The study, taken as a whole, reports: Spike-specific TCR breadth and depth went up after people got two AZD1222 doses. Researchers took repertoire samples only after the peak T cell response had come. Across spike, vaccine-associated CD4 TCRs were found, dominant at 160-218 and 743-854.

The protocol was immunoSEQ multiplex PCR, while the TCRdb copy is restricted to in-frame clones and leaves out a portion. The sample includes about 160,000 clones, around 87% of them seen just once. The study pooled second doses at about 4 or about 12 weeks. The CDR3 contains 12 residues. CDR1 and CDR2 (germline): SGDLS, YYNGEE. V was shortened by 3 bases and J by 3 bases, with 7 bases between the two germline ends. The chain employs TRBV9 and TRBJ2-7, with D tentatively TRBD1 (6 bases). The sample here was peripheral blood, taken 28 days after the second AZD1222 dose. The source is an adult who received the AZD1222 COVID-19 vaccine. The CDR3 protein is CASSATGYEQYF. The CDR3 DNA sequence: TGTGCCAGCAGCGCGACAGGCTACGAGCAGTACTTC.